This T cell receptor beta chain was identified in a study of beta chain features in type 1 diabetes. Sorting of CD4+ naive, central memory, regulatory and stem cell-like memory cells was performed via CD45RO/CCR7/CD25/CD127/CD95/CD27. All sorted populations exceeded 95% purity. This clone came up a few times. Its antigen is still unknown. Study-wide results and caveats: Type 1 diabetes patients had fewer VDJ junction insertions and more deletions. A moderate, significant TCRB CDR3 shortening appeared in type 1 diabetes across four CD4+ subsets. Using cDNA template may skew counts toward highly expressing activated cells.

Of the isolated RNA, all was reverse transcribed, and so the sequenced material was expressed TCRB transcripts. Using immunoSEQ multiplex PCR, the repertoire was profiled, and TCRdb retains in-frame clones only, with some absent. In the table there are some 660,000 clones, 11% to 15% of which are singletons. The sequenced sample was naive CD4+ T cells from blood. The sequence came from a man between 18 and 35 years old with type 1 diabetes.

The CDR3 nucleotides read TGTGCCAGCAGCTTAACCGGGGTGGATACGCAGTATTTT. Encoded protein: CASSLTGVDTQYF. V usage is TRBV7-2 and J usage is TRBJ2-3; D may be TRBD2 (5 bases). The V and J ends lost 2 bases and 6 bases respectively, with 9 bases between them. The CDR3 contains 13 residues. In germline, CDR1 is SGHTA, CDR2 FQGNSA.